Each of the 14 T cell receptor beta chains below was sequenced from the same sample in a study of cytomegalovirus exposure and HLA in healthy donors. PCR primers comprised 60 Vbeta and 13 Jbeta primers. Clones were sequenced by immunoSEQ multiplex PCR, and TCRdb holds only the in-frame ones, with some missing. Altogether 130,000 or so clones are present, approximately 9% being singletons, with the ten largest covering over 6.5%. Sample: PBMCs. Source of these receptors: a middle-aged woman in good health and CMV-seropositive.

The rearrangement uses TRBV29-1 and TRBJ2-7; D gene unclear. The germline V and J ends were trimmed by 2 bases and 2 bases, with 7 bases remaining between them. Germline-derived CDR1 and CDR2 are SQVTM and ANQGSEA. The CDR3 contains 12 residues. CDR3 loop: CSVEYGAYEQYF. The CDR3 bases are TGCAGCGTTGAATACGGAGCCTACGAGCAGTACTTC.

CDR3 amino acids: CASSRDSATNYGYTF. Here the CDR3 DNA reads TGTGCCAGCAGTCGGGACAGCGCAACTAACTATGGCTACACCTTC. The V gene is TRBV9, the J gene TRBJ1-2, with 7 bases aligning to TRBD1. V was clipped by 5 bases and J by 0 bases; unmatched bases: 7. The CDR3 length is 15 residues. Per the germline V gene, CDR1 is SGDLS and CDR2 is YYNGEE.

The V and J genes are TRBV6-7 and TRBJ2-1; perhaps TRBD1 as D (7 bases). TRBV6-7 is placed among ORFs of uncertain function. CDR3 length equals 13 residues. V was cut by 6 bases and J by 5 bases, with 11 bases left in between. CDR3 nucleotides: TGTGCCAGCAGGCGGGACAGTCACAATGAGCAGTTCTTC. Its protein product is CASRRDSHNEQFF.

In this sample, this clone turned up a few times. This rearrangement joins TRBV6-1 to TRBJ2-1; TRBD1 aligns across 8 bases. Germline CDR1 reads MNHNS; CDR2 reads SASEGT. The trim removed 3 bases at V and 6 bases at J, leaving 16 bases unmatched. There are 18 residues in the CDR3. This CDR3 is CASSDPSDRGRLGNEQFF. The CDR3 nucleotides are TGTGCCAGCAGTGACCCGTCCGACAGGGGACGGTTAGGCAATGAGCAGTTCTTC.

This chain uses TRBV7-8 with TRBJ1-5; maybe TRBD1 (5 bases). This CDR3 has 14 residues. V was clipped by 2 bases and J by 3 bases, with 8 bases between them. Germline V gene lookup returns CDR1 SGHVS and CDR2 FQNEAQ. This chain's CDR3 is CASSLMTDNQPQHF. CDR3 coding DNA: TGTGCCAGCAGCTTAATGACAGACAATCAGCCCCAGCATTTT.

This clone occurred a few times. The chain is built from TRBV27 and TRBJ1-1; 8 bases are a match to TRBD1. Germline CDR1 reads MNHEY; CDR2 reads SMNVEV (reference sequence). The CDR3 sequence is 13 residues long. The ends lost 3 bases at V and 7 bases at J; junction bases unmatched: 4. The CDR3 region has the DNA TGTGCCAGCAGTTTCGGGACAGGTCTTGAAGCTTTCTTT. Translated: CASSFGTGLEAFF.

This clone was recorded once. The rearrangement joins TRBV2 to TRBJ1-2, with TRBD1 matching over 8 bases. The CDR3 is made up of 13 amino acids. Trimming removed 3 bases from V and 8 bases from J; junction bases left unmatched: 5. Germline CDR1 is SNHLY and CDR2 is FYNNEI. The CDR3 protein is CASSEGQERGYTF. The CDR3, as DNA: TGTGCCAGCAGTGAGGGACAGGAAAGAGGCTACACCTTC.

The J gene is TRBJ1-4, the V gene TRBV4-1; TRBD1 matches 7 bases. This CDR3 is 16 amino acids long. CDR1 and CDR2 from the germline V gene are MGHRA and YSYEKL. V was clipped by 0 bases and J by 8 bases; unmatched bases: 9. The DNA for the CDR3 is TGCGCCAGCAGCCAAGAGCGAGGACAGGCAGGGGAAAAACTGTTTTTT. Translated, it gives CASSQERGQAGEKLFF.

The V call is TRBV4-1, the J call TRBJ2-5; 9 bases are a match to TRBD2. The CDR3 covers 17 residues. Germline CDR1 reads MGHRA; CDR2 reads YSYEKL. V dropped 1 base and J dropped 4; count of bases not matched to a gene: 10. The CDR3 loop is CASSQGPGGGARETQYF. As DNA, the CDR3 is TGCGCCAGCAGCCAAGGTCCTGGCGGGGGGGCTCGAGAGACCCAGTACTTC.

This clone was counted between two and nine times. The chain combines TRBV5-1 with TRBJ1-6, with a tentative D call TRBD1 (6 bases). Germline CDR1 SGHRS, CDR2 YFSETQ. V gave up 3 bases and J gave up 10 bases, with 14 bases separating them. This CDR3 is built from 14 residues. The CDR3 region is CASSWGGRDSPLHF. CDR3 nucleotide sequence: TGCGCCAGCAGCTGGGGGGGCAGGGACTCACCCCTCCACTTT.

CDR3 bases: TGTGCCAGCAGTGAAACCGGGGTACCACCTTACTATGGCTACACCTTC. Its protein is CASSETGVPPYYGYTF. The chain links TRBV27 to TRBJ1-2; D not certain. The length of the CDR3 is 16 residues. Germline V gene data show CDR1 as MNHEY and CDR2 as SMNVEV (reference sequence). V shed 5 bases and J shed 3 bases, with 19 bases lying between them.

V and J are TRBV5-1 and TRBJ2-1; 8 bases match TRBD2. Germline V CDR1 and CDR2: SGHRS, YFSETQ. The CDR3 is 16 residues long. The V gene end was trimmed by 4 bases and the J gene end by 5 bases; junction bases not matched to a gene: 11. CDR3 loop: CASSPRRTGGNNEQFF. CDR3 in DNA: TGCGCCAGCAGCCCCCGTCGGACGGGGGGGAACAATGAGCAGTTCTTC.

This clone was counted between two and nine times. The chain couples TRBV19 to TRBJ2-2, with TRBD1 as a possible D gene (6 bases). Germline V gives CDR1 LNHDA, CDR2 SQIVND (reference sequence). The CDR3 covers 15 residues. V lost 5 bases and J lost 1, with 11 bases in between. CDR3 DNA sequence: TGTGCCAGTAGTCTTTTGACAGGGAACACCGGGGAGCTGTTTTTT. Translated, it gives CASSLLTGNTGELFF. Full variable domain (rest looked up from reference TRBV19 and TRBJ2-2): DGGITQSPKYLFRKEGQNVTLSCEQNLNHDAMYWYRQDPGQGLRLIYYSQIVNDFQKGDIAEGYSVSREKKESFPLTVTSAQKNPTAFYLCASSLLTGNTGELFFGEGSRLTVL.

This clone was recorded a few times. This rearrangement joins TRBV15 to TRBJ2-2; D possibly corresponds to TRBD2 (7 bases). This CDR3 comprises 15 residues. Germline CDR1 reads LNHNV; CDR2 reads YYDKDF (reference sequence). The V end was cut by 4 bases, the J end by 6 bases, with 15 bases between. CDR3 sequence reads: CATSMGGAGAGELFF. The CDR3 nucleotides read TGTGCCACCAGCATGGGGGGGGCGGGGGCCGGGGAGCTGTTTTTT.